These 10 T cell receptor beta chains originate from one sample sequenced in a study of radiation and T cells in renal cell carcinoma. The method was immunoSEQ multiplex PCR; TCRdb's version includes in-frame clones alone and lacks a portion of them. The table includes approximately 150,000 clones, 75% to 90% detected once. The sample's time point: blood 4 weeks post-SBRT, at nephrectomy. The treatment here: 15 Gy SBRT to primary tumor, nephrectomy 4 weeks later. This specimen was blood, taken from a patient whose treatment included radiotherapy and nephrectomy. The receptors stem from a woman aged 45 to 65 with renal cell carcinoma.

The CDR3 protein is CASRSDAGGVSGYTF. CDR3 DNA sequence: TGTGCCAGCAGGTCGGACGCCGGTGGGGTCTCTGGCTACACCTTC. This sequence joins TRBV2 and TRBJ1-2; D not certain. Germline V gene sequence: CDR1 SNHLY, CDR2 FYNNEI. This CDR3 comprises 15 residues. With 6 bases removed from V and 7 bases from J, the gap between germline ends came to 21 bases.

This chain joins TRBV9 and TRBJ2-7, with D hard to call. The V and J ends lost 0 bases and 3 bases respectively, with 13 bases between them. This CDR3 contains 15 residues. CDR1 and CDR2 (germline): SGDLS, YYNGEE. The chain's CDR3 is CASSVDGTAFYEQYF. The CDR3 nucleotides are TGTGCCAGCAGCGTAGATGGCACAGCTTTCTACGAGCAGTACTTC.

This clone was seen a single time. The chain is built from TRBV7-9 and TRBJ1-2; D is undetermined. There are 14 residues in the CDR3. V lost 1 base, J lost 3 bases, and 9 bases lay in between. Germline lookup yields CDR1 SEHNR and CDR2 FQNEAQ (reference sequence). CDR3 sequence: CASSLDTEDYGYTF. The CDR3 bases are TGTGCCAGCAGCTTAGACACCGAGGACTATGGCTACACCTTC.

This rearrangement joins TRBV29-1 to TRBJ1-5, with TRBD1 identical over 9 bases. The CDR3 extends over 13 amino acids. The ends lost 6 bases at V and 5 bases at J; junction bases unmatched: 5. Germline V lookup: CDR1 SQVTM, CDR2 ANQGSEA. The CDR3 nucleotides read TGCAGCGTGCGGGACAGGGTTGATCAGCCCCAGCATTTT. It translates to CSVRDRVDQPQHF.

DNA of the CDR3: TGTGCCAGCAGTTACTCGTTCAGGAGCTCCTACGAGCAGTACTTC. Translation: CASSYSFRSSYEQYF. The chain links TRBV6-5 to TRBJ2-7; no clear D. Trimming left V 0 bases short and J 0 bases short, with 9 bases between. This CDR3 is built from 15 residues. Germline V lookup: CDR1 MNHEY, CDR2 SVGAGI.

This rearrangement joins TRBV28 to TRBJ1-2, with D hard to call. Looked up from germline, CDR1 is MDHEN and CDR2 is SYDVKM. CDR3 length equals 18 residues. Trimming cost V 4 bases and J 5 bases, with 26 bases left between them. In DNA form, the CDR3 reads TGTGCCAGCAGTTCGTCCCCCTATTCGACGGGATCAGGTTATGGCTACACCTTC. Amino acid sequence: CASSSSPYSTGSGYGYTF.

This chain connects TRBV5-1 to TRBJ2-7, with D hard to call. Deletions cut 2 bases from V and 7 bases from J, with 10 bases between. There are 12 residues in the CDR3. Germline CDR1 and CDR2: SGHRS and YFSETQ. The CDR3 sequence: CASSFGTFEQYF. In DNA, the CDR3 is TGCGCCAGCAGCTTTGGTACTTTTGAGCAGTACTTC.

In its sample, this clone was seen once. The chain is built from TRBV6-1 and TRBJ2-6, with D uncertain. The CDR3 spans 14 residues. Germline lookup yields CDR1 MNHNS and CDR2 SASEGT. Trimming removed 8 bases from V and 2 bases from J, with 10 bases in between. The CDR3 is CASRLGAGANVLTF. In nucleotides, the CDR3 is TGTGCCAGCCGCTTGGGTGCTGGGGCCAACGTCCTGACTTTC.

As DNA, the CDR3 is TGTGCCAGCAGCCAGATGGGACTCCCAGATACGCAGTATTTT. It codes for CASSQMGLPDTQYF. The chain combines TRBV4-2 with TRBJ2-3; D may be TRBD2 (6 bases). CDR3 length: 14 residues. The germline V gene has CDR1 LGHNA and CDR2 YNFKEQ. Trimming shortened V by 3 bases and J by 4 bases, and 11 bases separated the two germline ends.

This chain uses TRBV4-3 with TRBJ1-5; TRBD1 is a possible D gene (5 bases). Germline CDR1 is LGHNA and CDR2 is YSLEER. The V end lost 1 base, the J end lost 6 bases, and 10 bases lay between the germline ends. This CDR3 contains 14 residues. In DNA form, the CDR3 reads TGCGCCAGCAGCCAAGCGGTGGGGGGTCAGCCCCAGCATTTT. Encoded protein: CASSQAVGGQPQHF.